These 18 T cell receptor beta chains share one sample of origin, sequenced in a study of cytomegalovirus exposure and HLA in healthy donors. PCR employed 60 Vbeta and 13 Jbeta primers. Repertoires were generated with immunoSEQ multiplex PCR, while TCRdb's copy carries only in-frame clones and drops some. This repertoire shows about 130,000 clones, roughly 80% found once; its top ten account for roughly 1.2%. Sequencing was done on a sample of PBMCs. All receptors come from a female donor in good health and CMV-seronegative.

V and J are TRBV7-8 and TRBJ2-5; 7 bases map to TRBD2. Germline assignment: CDR1 SGHVS and CDR2 FQNEAQ. The CDR3 is 12 residues long. V dropped 11 bases and J dropped 4; count of bases not matched to a gene: 7. The CDR3 nucleotides are TGTGCCTCCCGCCCGGGAGGAGAGACCCAGTACTTC. The encoded protein is CASRPGGETQYF.

This clone was counted a few times. The V and J genes are TRBV10-3 and TRBJ2-7, with 9 bases matching TRBD1. The CDR3 has 14 residues. The V gene end was trimmed by 1 base and the J gene end by 6 bases; junction bases not matched to a gene: 4. Germline V lookup: CDR1 ENHRY, CDR2 SYGVKD. CDR3 amino acids: CAISEFGGQGEQYF. For the CDR3, the DNA is TGTGCCATCAGTGAGTTTGGGGGACAGGGCGAGCAGTACTTC.

V is TRBV6-5 and J is TRBJ2-7, with D perhaps matching TRBD2 (6 bases). The CDR3 length is 13 residues. The germline gives CDR1 MNHEY, CDR2 SVGAGI. Trimming removed 10 bases at V and 5 bases at J, with 18 bases between. The CDR3 loop is CATGFGGSDEQYF. CDR3 nucleotide sequence: TGTGCCACCGGTTTCGGGGGTAGTGACGAGCAGTACTTC.

This chain joins TRBV6-1 and TRBJ2-7, with a tentative D call TRBD2 (6 bases). There are 15 residues in the CDR3. Deletions cut 7 bases from V and 3 bases from J, with 19 bases between. Germline-derived CDR1 and CDR2 are MNHNS and SASEGT. CDR3 sequence (DNA): TGTGCCAGCACCAATAAAGGCCGGGGGTACTACGAGCAGTACTTC. Translating it yields CASTNKGRGYYEQYF.

The rearrangement uses TRBV5-4 and TRBJ2-1; TRBD2 matches at 11 bases. CDR1 is SGHNT and CDR2 is YYREEE in the germline V gene (reference sequence). The V and J ends lost 4 bases and 4 bases, in that order; junction bases with no gene match: 4. There are 15 residues in the CDR3. The CDR3 spells CASSSGTSGYNEQFF. The CDR3, as DNA: TGTGCCAGCAGCAGCGGGACTAGCGGATACAATGAGCAGTTCTTC.

The chain uses TRBV27 and TRBJ1-6; maybe TRBD1 (6 bases). Germline-derived CDR1 and CDR2 are MNHEY and SMNVEV (reference sequence). The CDR3 extends over 16 amino acids. With 6 bases removed from V and 9 bases from J, the gap between germline ends came to 21 bases. The CDR3 bases are TGTGCCAGCAGATATTCCTTTCAACACAGGGCTTCACCCCTCCACTTT. It is translated as CASRYSFQHRASPLHF.

J is TRBJ1-5 and V is TRBV27, with 9 bases fitting TRBD1. The germline gives CDR1 MNHEY, CDR2 SMNVEV (reference sequence). V dropped 4 bases and J dropped 6; count of bases not matched to a gene: 7. The CDR3 sequence is 15 residues long. The CDR3, as DNA: TGTGCCAGCAGTTCGGGACAGGGTTTCGCTCAGCCCCAGCATTTT. Encoded protein: CASSSGQGFAQPQHF.

The J gene is TRBJ2-3, the V gene TRBV7-3, with D tentatively TRBD2 (6 bases). This CDR3 has 14 residues. Germline loops: CDR1 SGHTA, CDR2 FQGTGA. Trimming removed 5 bases at V and 4 bases at J, with 13 bases between. CDR3 sequence: CASSPSGDPDTQYF. CDR3 DNA: TGTGCCAGCAGCCCCTCGGGGGACCCAGATACGCAGTATTTT.

V is TRBV5-1 and J is TRBJ1-4; 7 nucleotides line up with TRBD1. Per the germline V gene, CDR1 is SGHRS and CDR2 is YFSETQ. The CDR3 is made up of 16 amino acids. With 0 bases clipped from V and 5 bases from J, the junction kept 7 bases outside the gene matches. The CDR3 nucleotides are TGCGCCAGCAGCTTGGGTCCTCGGGACAGCAATGAAAAACTGTTTTTT. It codes for CASSLGPRDSNEKLFF.

The chain joins TRBV27 to TRBJ2-1, with D unclear. This CDR3 has 15 amino acids. With 0 bases removed from V and 2 bases from J, the gap between germline ends came to 8 bases. Germline CDR1 reads MNHEY; CDR2 reads SMNVEV (reference sequence). The CDR3 spells CASSLSPPAYNEQFF. For the CDR3, the DNA is TGTGCCAGCAGTTTATCGCCCCCGGCCTACAATGAGCAGTTCTTC.

The rearrangement joins TRBV9 to TRBJ2-1; D is possibly TRBD1 (6 bases). From germline, CDR1 is SGDLS and CDR2 YYNGEE. The V and J ends lost 0 bases and 3 bases respectively, with 10 bases between them. The CDR3 sequence is 15 residues long. The CDR3 reads CASSVGQAVYNEQFF. In DNA, the CDR3 is TGTGCCAGCAGCGTAGGACAGGCCGTCTACAATGAGCAGTTCTTC.

The chain combines TRBV2 with TRBJ2-5; 8 bases match TRBD1. V was pared by 7 bases and J by 4 bases, with 5 bases of the junction left unmatched. The CDR3 is made up of 13 amino acids. Per germline, CDR1 SNHLY and CDR2 FYNNEI. The CDR3 is CASTYGTGETQYF. As DNA, the CDR3 is TGTGCCAGCACATACGGGACAGGAGAGACCCAGTACTTC. Using reference TRBV2 and TRBJ2-5 for the parts outside the CDR3, the full variable domain is EPEVTQTPSHQVTQMGQEVILRCVPISNHLYFYWYRQILGQKVEFLVSFYNNEISEKSEIFDDQFSVERPDGSNFTLKIRSTKLEDSAMYFCASTYGTGETQYFGPGTRLLVL.

This chain links TRBV6-5 with TRBJ1-5; D ambiguous. This CDR3 region has 13 residues. The V gene lost 0 bases and the J gene lost 8 bases, with 8 bases spanning the gap. Germline lookup yields CDR1 MNHEY and CDR2 SVGAGI. CDR3 amino acids: CASSYSLREPQHF. In DNA, the CDR3 is TGTGCCAGCAGTTACTCGCTGCGAGAGCCCCAGCATTTT.

The genes are TRBV15 and TRBJ2-7, with 7 bases aligning to TRBD2. After removal of 0 bases from V and 6 bases from J, the junction contained 5 bases not matched to a gene. The CDR3 is 14 residues long. Germline CDR1 reads LNHNV; CDR2 reads YYDKDF (reference sequence). The CDR3 loop reads CATSRDLGRGEQYF. DNA for the CDR3: TGTGCCACCAGCAGAGATCTTGGGAGGGGCGAGCAGTACTTC.

The CDR3 region has the DNA TGTGCCAGCAGTTTATCAAAATCAGTCTCCTACGAGCAGTACTTC. This codes for CASSLSKSVSYEQYF. The chain combines TRBV27 with TRBJ2-7; no firm D call. The V end was cut by 0 bases, the J end by 0 bases, with 9 bases between. The CDR3 loop spans 15 amino acids. Looked up from germline, CDR1 is MNHEY and CDR2 is SMNVEV (reference sequence).

This sequence joins TRBV11-2 and TRBJ2-1, with TRBD2 matching over 8 bases. This CDR3 region has 15 residues. Per the germline V gene, CDR1 is SGHAT and CDR2 is FQNNGV. The V and J ends lost 0 bases and 8 bases, in that order; junction bases with no gene match: 6. The CDR3 here is CASSLDSTREDEQFF. DNA for the CDR3: TGTGCCAGCAGCTTAGACAGCACGCGGGAGGATGAGCAGTTCTTC. Full variable domain (missing parts from reference TRBV11-2 and TRBJ2-1): EAGVAQSPRYKIIEKRQSVAFWCNPISGHATLYWYQQILGQGPKLLIQFQNNGVVDDSQLPKDRFSAERLKGVDSTLKIQPAKLEDSAVYLCASSLDSTREDEQFFGPGTRLTVL.

The sample holds a few counts of this clone. Here the CDR3 reads CASSWKTGTNTGELFF. CDR3 DNA: TGCGCCAGCAGCTGGAAGACAGGGACAAACACCGGGGAGCTGTTTTTT. The chain uses TRBV5-1 and TRBJ2-2; TRBD1 agrees at 7 bases. The CDR3 has 16 amino acids. From germline, CDR1 is SGHRS and CDR2 YFSETQ. Trimming at V came to 3 bases and at J to 2 bases, leaving 7 bases not matched to a gene. The full variable domain, with the rest looked up from reference TRBV5-1 and TRBJ2-2, is KAGVTQTPRYLIKTRGQQVTLSCSPISGHRSVSWYQQTPGQGLQFLFEYFSETQRNKGNFPGRFSGRQFSNSRSEMNVSTLELGDSALYLCASSWKTGTNTGELFFGEGSRLTVL.

This clone was observed a few times. This rearrangement joins TRBV4-2 to TRBJ2-1; possible D gene TRBD2, 6 bases. This CDR3 spans 14 amino acids. The V end lost 4 bases, the J end lost 5 bases, and 12 bases lay between the germline ends. Per the germline V gene, CDR1 is LGHNA and CDR2 is YNFKEQ. CDR3 amino acids: CASSPPGGNNEQFF. The CDR3 nucleotides are TGTGCCAGCAGCCCTCCCGGGGGAAACAATGAGCAGTTCTTC.